What follows describes a single T cell receptor (beta chain). Its recognized antigen is unknown. No per-base quality is available; no much larger clone lies one base away. Trimming takes 6 bases off V and 5 bases off J; junction bases not matched to a gene: 5. Inclusive of the bounding cysteine and phenylalanine, the CDR3 is 14 residues long. Here the CDR3 DNA is all that survives: 42 bases in frame from base 1. According to the germline V gene (reference sequence), CDR1 reads SGHKS and CDR2 reads YYEKEE. Healthy HIV-negative adults with no recently reported acute infections or vaccinations were included as donors. All donors were Caucasian adults living in Nashville, Tennessee, USA. For unsorted samples, tens of millions of PBMCs were counted, and genomic DNA was extracted using the QIAamp DNA Blood Mini kit. Blood was collected by leukapheresis, and PBMCs were isolated by Ficoll-Histopaque density gradient centrifugation and then cryopreserved in liquid nitrogen vapor phase.

This sample is drawn from a study of shared clonotypes between healthy human individuals (TCRdb year 2020). For the wider study: The cohort comprised two women and three men aged 18 to 49 years. To estimate repertoire size and how much clonotype sharing occurs between individuals, the study deeply sequenced the blood TCR repertoires of five healthy adults. To increase sequencing depth and limit assay-specific biases, different laboratories used diverse techniques to prepare libraries and sequence TCR repertoires. Leukapheresis yielded between about 0.9 and 10 billion PBMCs per donor. Beyond this particular receptor, the publication reports: Pairwise subsampling led to the expectation that sequencing depth would affect the degree of clonotype sharing among donors. The small number of donors limited the genetic and exposure-history diversity represented. Sampling was restricted to blood, and TCR repertoires in tissue are likely to differ from TCR repertoires in blood.

Using the deep immunoSEQ assay, multiplex PCR amplified TCR CDR3 regions from genomic DNA. Extracted genomic DNA from each cell subset was distributed evenly across all wells of several immunoSEQ 96-well plates, and each plate was treated as a replicate. Each replicate PCR for unsorted PBMC received 300 to 350 ng genomic DNA, equal to 25,000 to 30,000 T cell genomes. Unsorted PBMC genomic DNA was sequenced across ten immunoSEQ deep assay plates. Purified libraries were quantified with a Qubit 3.0 fluorometer, sized on a Bioanalyzer 2100, and re-quantified with the KAPA Library Quantification kit. Every immunoSEQ 96-well plate was sequenced on a dedicated single-read 150-cycle Illumina NextSeq 550 flow cell. As for how the authors treated the data: Because only junctional sequences without quality scores were contained in the immunoSEQ output, filtering matching that applied to full-length reads could not be performed. Sequences were annotated with PyIR, a Python wrapper for IgBLAST v1.9, using IMGT germline references to assign V/J genes and CDR3. Reads were removed for weak V/J assignments (E-value above 1e-6), missing CDR3, stop codons, out-of-frame junctions, or ambiguous translated residues. V3J clonotypes were defined as sequences sharing an identical inferred V gene, J gene, and CDR3 amino acid sequence. Percentage overlap between repertoires was computed as shared unique clonotypes divided by the size of the smaller repertoire. Three approaches were used to assess repertoire richness: RTK rarefaction, the Chao1 estimator, and Recon v2.1 estimates of unobserved clonotypes. This immuneACCESS table, as held by TCRdb, lists in-frame sequences with V and J called but not all clones. Of the missing ones, under half trace to an unresolved V gene in checked studies; the others have no known cause. For V, J and clone size, that table is used; D and trimming come from the DNA. This sample has around 500,000 clones in its table, and 79% of those were observed once. Together, the top ten hold approximately 12% of the sample.

Recombination linked TRBV5-5 to TRBJ1-1, with TRBD1 matching 12 junction bases. This clonotype was obtained from a woman aged 40 to 50 in good health. Some clones in this sample may be carry-over from other donors' samples. The specimen sequenced was PBMCs. The CDR3 loop reads CASMGQGAGTEAFF. The DNA sequence is TGTGCCAGCATGGGACAGGGGGCCGGAACTGAAGCTTTCTTT.